This T cell receptor beta chain was documented in a study of T cell clones after liver transplantation. About the study: Apart from a few HCV-positive recipients, transplants were for non-autoimmune, non-viral reasons. Standard immunosuppression, with no induction, continued until 12-24 months after transplant.

The assay was immunoSEQ multiplex PCR, and TCRdb's table has in-frame clones only and misses some. The table records 72,000 or so clones, around 78% of them present only once. Looked up from germline, CDR1 is SGHTA and CDR2 is FQGNSA. With 5 bases clipped from V and 7 bases from J, the junction kept 9 bases outside the gene matches. This CDR3 is 15 amino acids long. The sequence derives from a human patient who received a liver transplant. Some T cells may arise from the graft donor. The genes are TRBV7-2 and TRBJ1-2, with 11 positions matching TRBD1. The specimen was CD4+ T cells from blood, collected at the 22-month timepoint. CDR3 residues: CASSRIGQGAIGYTF. CDR3 DNA: TGTGCCAGCAGCCGGATTGGACAGGGGGCGATTGGCTACACCTTC.